The TCR beta chain described here comes from a study of cytomegalovirus exposure and HLA in healthy donors. With 60 Vbeta and 13 Jbeta primers, the PCR was carried out. Assay: immunoSEQ multiplex PCR; the TCRdb copy retains only in-frame clones and omits some. The sample shows some 130,000 clones, nearly 85% of them seen only once. About this clone: Its antigen remains unidentified.

V was cut by 3 bases and J by 0 bases, with 21 bases left in between. The CDR3 runs to 18 residues. Per germline, CDR1 SQVTM and CDR2 ANQGSEA. Study-wide results and limits: Investigators reported under 200 TCR beta chains as tied to cytomegalovirus. Most CMV-associated TCR beta chains appeared HLA-restricted in a later analysis. In a later analysis, TCR beta V- and J-gene trimming showed a link to a missense DCLRE1C variant. A further, later analysis showed that HLA-associated TCR beta chains (compared with equally common others) were more clonally expanded.

V and J are TRBV29-1 and TRBJ2-1, with TRBD2 as a possible D gene (6 bases). The sequence came from a boy younger than 18 in good health and CMV-seronegative. The specimen sequenced was PBMCs. The DNA of the CDR3 is TGCAGCGTTGAGGGCCCCGGTAAGGGAGGAAGCTCCTACAATGAGCAGTTCTTC. Its protein is CSVEGPGKGGSSYNEQFF.